The source of this TCR beta chain is a study of T cell responses to AZD1222 COVID-19 vaccine. The CDR3 length is 13 residues. V gave up 5 bases and J gave up 11 bases; unmatched junction bases: 8. In germline, CDR1 is SGHVS, CDR2 FQNEAQ. The assay was immunoSEQ multiplex PCR, and TCRdb's table has in-frame clones only and misses some. The sample carries about 120,000 clones, 87% recorded once. The rearrangement links TRBV7-8 to TRBJ1-5; 8 bases match TRBD1. The receptor was derived from an adult who received the AZD1222 COVID-19 vaccine. The sequencing here drew on peripheral blood, taken 28 days after the second AZD1222 dose. DNA of the CDR3: TGTGCCAGCAGCAATCGACAGGGGTTGTCCCAGCATTTT. It encodes CASSNRQGLSQHF.